This T cell receptor beta chain came from a study of T cell changes during pregnancy in multiple sclerosis. Germline V gene sequence: CDR1 SGHTA, CDR2 FQGNSA. The V segment lost 4 bases and the J segment 8 bases; nucleotides outside the gene matches: 1. The CDR3 sequence is 11 residues long. Profiling relied on immunoSEQ multiplex PCR, and the TCRdb table lists in-frame clones only, not all of them. Of 25,000 to 30,000 clones in the sample, more than 90% were seen once. The rearrangement joins TRBV7-2 to TRBJ1-1; 7 bases agree with TRBD1. The origin of this receptor is a female donor with multiple sclerosis, enrolled in a pregnancy study. Sequences were derived from CD4+ T cells from peripheral blood mononuclear cells, sampled in the first trimester of pregnancy. The CDR3 protein is CASSSDREAFF. Here the CDR3 DNA reads TGTGCCAGCAGCTCGGACAGGGAAGCTTTCTTT.